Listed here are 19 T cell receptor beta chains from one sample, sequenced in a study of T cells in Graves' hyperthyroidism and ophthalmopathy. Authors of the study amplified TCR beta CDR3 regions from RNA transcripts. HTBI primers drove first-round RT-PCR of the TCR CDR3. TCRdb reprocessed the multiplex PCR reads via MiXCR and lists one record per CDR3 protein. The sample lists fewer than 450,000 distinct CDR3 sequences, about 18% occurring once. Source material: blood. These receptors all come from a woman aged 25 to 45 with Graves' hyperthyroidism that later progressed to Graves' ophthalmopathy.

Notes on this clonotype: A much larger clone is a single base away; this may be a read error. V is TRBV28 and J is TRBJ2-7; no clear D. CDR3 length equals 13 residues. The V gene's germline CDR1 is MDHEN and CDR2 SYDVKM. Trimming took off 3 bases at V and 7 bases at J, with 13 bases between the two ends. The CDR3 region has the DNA TGTGCCAGCAGTTTTTACATGGTAGAGGAGCAGTACTTC. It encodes CASSFYMVEEQYF.

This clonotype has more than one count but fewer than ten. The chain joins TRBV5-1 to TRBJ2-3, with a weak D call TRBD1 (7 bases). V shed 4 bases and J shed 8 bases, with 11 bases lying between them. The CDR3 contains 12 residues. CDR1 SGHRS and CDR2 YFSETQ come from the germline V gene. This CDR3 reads CASSAGQSTQYF. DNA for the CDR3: TGCGCCAGCAGCGCGGGACAGTCTACGCAGTATTTT.

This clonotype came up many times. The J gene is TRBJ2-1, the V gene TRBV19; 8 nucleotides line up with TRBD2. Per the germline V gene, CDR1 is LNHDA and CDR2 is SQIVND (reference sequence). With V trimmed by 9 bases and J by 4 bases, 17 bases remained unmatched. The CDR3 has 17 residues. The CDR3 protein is CARGGSGTPPTYNEQFF. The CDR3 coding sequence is TGTGCCAGAGGGGGTAGCGGGACCCCTCCAACGTACAATGAGCAGTTCTTC. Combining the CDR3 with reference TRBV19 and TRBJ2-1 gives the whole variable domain DGGITQSPKYLFRKEGQNVTLSCEQNLNHDAMYWYRQDPGQGLRLIYYSQIVNDFQKGDIAEGYSVSREKKESFPLTVTSAQKNPTAFYLCARGGSGTPPTYNEQFFGPGTRLTVL.

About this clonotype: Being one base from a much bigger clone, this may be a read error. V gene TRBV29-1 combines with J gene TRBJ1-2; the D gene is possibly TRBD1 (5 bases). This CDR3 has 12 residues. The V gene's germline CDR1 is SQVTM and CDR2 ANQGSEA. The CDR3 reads CGVEGRAWGYTF. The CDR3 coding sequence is TGCGGCGTTGAAGGCAGGGCTTGGGGCTACACCTTC.

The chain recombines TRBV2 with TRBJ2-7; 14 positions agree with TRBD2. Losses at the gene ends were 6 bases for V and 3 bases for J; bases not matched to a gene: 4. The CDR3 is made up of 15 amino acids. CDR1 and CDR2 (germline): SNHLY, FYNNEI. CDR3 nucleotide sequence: TGTGCCAGCAGGACCGGGACTAGCGGGAGCTACGAGCAGTACTTC. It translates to CASRTGTSGSYEQYF. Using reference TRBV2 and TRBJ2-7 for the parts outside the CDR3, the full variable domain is EPEVTQTPSHQVTQMGQEVILRCVPISNHLYFYWYRQILGQKVEFLVSFYNNEISEKSEIFDDQFSVERPDGSNFTLKIRSTKLEDSAMYFCASRTGTSGSYEQYFGPGTRLTVT.

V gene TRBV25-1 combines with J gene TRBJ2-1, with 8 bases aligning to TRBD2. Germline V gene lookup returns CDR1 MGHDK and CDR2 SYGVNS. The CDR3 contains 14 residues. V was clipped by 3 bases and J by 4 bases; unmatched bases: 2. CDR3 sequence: CASSDGLAYNEQFF. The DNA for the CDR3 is TGTGCCAGCAGTGATGGACTAGCATACAATGAGCAGTTCTTC.

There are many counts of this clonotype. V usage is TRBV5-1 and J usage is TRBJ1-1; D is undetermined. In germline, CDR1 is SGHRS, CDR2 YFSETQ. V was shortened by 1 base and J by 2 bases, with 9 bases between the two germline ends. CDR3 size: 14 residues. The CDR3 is CASSLLGSNTEAFF. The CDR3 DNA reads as TGCGCCAGCAGCTTGCTAGGGTCCAACACTGAAGCTTTCTTT.

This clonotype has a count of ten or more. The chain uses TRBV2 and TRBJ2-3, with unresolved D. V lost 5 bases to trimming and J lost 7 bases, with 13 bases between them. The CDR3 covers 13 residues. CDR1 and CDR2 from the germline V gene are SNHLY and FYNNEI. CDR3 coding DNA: TGTGCCAGCAGTACCGCTGGGGTGAATACGCAGTATTTT. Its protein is CASSTAGVNTQYF.

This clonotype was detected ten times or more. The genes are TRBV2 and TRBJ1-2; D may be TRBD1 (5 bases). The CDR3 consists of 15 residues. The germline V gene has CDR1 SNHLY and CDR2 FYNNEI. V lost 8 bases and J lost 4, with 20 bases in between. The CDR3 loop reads CASQHDAGLSYGYTF. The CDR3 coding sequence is TGTGCCAGCCAACATGACGCGGGACTCAGCTATGGCTACACCTTC.

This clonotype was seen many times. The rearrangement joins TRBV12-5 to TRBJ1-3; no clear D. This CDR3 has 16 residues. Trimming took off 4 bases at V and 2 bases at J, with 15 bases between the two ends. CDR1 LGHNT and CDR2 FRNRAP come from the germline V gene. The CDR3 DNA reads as TGTGCTAGTGGTTCGGATACAGACGTCCCTGGAAACACCATATATTTT. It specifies CASGSDTDVPGNTIYF.

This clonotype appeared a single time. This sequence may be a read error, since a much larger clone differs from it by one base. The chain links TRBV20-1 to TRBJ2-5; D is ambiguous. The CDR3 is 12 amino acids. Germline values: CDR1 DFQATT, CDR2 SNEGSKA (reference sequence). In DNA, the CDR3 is TGCAGTGCTACCCCAAACCAAGAGACCCAGTGCTTC. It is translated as CSATPNQETQCF.

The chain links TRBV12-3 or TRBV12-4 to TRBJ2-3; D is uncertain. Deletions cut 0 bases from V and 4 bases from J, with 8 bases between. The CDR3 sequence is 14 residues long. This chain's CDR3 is CASSLASRPDTQYF. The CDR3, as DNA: TGTGCCAGCAGTTTAGCAAGTCGCCCAGATACGCAGTATTTT.

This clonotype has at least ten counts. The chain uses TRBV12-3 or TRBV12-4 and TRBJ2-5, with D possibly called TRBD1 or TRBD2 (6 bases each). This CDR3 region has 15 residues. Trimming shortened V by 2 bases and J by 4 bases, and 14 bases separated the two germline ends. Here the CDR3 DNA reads TGTGCCAGCAGTTTATCCCGGGGGCCCCGAGAGACCCAGTACTTC. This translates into CASSLSRGPRETQYF.

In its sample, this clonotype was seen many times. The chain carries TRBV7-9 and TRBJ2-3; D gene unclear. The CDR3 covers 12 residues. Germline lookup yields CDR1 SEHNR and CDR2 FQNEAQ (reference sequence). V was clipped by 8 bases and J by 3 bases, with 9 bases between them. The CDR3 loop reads CASRKGTDTQYF. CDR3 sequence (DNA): TGTGCCAGCCGGAAGGGAACAGATACGCAGTATTTT.

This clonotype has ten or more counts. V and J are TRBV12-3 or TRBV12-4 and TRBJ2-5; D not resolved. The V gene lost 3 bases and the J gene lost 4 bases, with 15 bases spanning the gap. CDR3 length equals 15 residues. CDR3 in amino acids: CASSFIQAVGETQYF. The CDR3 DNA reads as TGTGCCAGCAGTTTTATTCAAGCAGTCGGAGAGACCCAGTACTTC.

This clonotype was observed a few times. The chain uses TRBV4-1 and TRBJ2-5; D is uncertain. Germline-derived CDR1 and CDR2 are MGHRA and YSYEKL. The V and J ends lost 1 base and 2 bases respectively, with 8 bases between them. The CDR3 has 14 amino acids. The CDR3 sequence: CASSQATRQETQYF. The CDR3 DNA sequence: TGCGCCAGCAGCCAAGCGACCCGTCAAGAGACCCAGTACTTC.

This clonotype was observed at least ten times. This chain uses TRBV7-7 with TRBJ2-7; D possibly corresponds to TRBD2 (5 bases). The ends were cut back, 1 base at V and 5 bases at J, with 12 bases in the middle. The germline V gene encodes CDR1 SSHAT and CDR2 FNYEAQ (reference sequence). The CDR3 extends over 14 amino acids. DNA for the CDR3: TGTGCCAGCAGCTTAGGCGCGGGCGAGAACGAGCAGTACTTC. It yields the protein CASSLGAGENEQYF.

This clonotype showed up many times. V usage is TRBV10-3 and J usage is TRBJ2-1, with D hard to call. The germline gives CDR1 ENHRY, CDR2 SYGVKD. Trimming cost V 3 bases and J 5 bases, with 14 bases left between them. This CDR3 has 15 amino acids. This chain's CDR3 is CAISDLAYGHNEQFF. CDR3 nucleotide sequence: TGTGCCATCAGTGATCTGGCATATGGCCACAATGAGCAGTTCTTC.

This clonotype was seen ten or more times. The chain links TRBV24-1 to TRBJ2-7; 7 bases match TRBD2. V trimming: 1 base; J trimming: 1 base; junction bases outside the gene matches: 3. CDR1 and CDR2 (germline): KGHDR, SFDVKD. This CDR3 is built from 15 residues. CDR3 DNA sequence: TGTGCCACCAGTGATTTCGTAGCGGGTTCCTACGAGCAGTACTTC. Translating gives CATSDFVAGSYEQYF.